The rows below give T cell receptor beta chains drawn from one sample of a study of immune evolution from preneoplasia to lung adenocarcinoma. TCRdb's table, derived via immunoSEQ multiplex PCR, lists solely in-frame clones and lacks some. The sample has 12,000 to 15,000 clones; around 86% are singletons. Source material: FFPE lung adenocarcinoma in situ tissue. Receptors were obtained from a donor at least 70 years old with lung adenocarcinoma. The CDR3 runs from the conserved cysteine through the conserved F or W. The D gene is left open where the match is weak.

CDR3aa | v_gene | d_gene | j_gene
CASSPGLAETYEQYF | TRBV9 | TRBD2 | TRBJ2-7
CAEGGKGNQPQHF | TRBV28 | . | TRBJ1-5
CASSRRQGGSYEQYF | TRBV21-1 | . | TRBJ2-7
CSVDGGTTDTQYF | TRBV29-1 | . | TRBJ2-3
CASSEGPRGSWEQFF | TRBV2 | . | TRBJ2-1
CASSSLLGGRANEQFF | TRBV5-6 | TRBD2 | TRBJ2-1
CATSRDIQGRYEQYF | TRBV15 | . | TRBJ2-7
CASSLSTDTQYF | TRBV7-2 | . | TRBJ2-3
CASSLGGGNTGELFF | TRBV5-6 | . | TRBJ2-2
CSVGGGDTEAFF | TRBV29-1 | . | TRBJ1-1
CASSPLEGNEQFF | TRBV5-6 | . | TRBJ2-1